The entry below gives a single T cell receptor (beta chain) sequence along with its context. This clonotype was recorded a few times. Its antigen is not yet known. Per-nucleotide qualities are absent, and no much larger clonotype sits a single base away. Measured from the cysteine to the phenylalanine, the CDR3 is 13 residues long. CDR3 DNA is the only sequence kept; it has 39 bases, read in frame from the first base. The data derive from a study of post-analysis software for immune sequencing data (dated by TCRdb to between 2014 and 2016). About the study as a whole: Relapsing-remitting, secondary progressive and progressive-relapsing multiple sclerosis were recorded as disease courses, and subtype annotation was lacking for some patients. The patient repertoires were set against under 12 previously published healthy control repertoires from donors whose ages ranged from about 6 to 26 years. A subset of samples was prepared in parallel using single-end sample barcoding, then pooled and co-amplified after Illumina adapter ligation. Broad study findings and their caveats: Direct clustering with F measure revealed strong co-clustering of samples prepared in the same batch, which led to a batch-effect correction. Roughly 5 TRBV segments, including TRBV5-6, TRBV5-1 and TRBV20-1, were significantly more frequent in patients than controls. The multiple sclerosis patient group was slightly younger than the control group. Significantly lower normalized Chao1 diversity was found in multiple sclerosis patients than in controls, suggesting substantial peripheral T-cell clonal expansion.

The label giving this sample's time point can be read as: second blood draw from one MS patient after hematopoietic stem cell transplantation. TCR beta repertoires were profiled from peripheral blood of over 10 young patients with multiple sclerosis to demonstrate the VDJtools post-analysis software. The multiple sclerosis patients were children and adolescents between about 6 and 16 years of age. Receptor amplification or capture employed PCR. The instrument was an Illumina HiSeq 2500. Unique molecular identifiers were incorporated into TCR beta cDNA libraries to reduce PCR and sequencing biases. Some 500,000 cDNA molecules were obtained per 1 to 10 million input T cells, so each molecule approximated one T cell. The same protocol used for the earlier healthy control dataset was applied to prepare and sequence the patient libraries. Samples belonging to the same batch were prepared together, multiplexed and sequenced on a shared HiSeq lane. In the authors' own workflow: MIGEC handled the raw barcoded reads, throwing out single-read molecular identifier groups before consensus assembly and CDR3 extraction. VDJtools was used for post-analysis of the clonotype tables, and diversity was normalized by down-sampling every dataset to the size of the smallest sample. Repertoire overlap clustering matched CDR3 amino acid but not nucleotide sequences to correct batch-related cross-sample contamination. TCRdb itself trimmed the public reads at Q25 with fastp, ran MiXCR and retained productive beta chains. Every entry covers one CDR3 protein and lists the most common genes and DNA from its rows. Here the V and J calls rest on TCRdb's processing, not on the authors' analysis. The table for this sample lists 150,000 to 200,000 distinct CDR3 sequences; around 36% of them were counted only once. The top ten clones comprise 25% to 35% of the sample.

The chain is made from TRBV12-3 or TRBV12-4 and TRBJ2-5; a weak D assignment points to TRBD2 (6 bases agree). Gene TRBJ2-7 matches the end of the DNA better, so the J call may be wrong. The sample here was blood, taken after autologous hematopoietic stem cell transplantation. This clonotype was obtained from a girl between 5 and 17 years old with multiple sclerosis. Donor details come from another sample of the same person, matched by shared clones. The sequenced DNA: TGTGCCAGCAGGACGGTGGAGGGGCTCGAGCAGTACTTC. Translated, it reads CASRTVEGLEQYF.